The subject of this entry is one TCR beta chain. Its antigen remains unknown. The CDR3 covers 16 residues. The junction had 10 bases not matched to a gene; V was cut back by 5 bases and J by 4 bases. Germline V gene lookup returns CDR1 SGHTA and CDR2 FQGNSA. This sample is drawn from a study of blood T cells in healthy people across ages. General study findings and limits: Roughly linear declines in TCR beta diversity per million T cells occurred with age.

A second PCR of 7 to 11 cycles used a sample-barcoded 5' primer and a J-beta primer mix. Each cDNA was tagged by a template-switch adaptor containing 12 random nucleotides. TCRdb analysed the 5' RACE reads with MiXCR anew, one entry per CDR3 protein. Among 800,000 to 950,000 distinct CDR3 sequences, roughly 50% were seen once, and the ten largest hold roughly 13%. No fewer than 6 million PBMCs went into each sample. What was sequenced was blood. The clonotype was recovered from a man aged 25 to 45 in good health. The rearrangement joins TRBV7-2 to TRBJ2-3; 9 bases fit TRBD2. The CDR3 protein is CASSTGPAGGADTQYF. CDR3 bases: TGTGCCAGCAGCACCGGACCAGCGGGGGGCGCAGATACGCAGTATTTT. The variable domain in full, completed from reference TRBV7-2 and TRBJ2-3, reads GAGVSQSPSNKVTEKGKDVELRCDPISGHTALYWYRQSLGQGLEFLIYFQGNSAPDKSGLPSDRFSAERTGGSVSTLTIQRTQQEDSAVYLCASSTGPAGGADTQYFGPGTRLTVL.